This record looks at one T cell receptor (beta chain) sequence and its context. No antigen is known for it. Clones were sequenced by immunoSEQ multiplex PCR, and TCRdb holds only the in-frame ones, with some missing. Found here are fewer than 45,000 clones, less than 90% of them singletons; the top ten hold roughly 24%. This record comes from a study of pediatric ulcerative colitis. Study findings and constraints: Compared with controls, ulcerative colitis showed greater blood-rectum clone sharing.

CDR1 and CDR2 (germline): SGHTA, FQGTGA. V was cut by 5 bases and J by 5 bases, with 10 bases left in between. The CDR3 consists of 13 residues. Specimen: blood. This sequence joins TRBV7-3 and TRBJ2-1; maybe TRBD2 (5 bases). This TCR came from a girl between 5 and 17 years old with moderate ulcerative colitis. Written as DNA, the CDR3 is TGTGCCAGCAGCCCGGGAACCGACAATGAGCAGTTCTTC. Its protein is CASSPGTDNEQFF.